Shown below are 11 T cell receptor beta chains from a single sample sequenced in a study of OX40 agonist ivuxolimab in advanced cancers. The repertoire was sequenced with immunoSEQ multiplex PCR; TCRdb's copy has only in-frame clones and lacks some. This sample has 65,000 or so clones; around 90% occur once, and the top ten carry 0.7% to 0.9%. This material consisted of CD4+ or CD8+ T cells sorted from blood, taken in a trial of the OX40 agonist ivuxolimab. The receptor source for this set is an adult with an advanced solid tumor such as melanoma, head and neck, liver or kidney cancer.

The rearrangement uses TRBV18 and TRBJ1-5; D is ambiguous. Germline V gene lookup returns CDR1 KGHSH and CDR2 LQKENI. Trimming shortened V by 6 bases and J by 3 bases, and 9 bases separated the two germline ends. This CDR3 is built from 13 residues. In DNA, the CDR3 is TGTGCCAGCTCTCGGCAAGCCAATCAGCCCCAGCATTTT. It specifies CASSRQANQPQHF. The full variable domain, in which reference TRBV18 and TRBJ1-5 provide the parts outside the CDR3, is NAGVMQNPRHLVRRRGQEARLRCSPMKGHSHVYWYRQLPEEGLKFMVYLQKENIIDESGMPKERFSAEFPKEGPSILRIQQVVRGDSAAYFCASSRQANQPQHFGDGTRLSIL.

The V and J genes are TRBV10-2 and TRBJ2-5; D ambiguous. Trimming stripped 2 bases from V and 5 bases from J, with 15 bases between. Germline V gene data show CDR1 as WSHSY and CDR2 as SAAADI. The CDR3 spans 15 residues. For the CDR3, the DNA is TGCGCCAGCAGTGAGAGCACAATTAATAGGGAGACCCAGTACTTC. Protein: CASSESTINRETQYF.

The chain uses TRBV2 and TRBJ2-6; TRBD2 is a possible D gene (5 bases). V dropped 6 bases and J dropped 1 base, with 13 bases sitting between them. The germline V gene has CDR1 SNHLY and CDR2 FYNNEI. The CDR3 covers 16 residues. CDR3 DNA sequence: TGTGCCAGCAGGAGGGAGCTAGGGTCTGGGGCCAACGTCCTGACTTTC. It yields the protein CASRRELGSGANVLTF.

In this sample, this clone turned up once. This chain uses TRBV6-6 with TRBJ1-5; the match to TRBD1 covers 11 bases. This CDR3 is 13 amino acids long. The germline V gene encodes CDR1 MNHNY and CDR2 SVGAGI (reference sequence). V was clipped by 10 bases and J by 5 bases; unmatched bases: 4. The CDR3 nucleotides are TGTGCCACGGGACAGGGGGACTATCAGCCCCAGCATTTT. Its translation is CATGQGDYQPQHF.

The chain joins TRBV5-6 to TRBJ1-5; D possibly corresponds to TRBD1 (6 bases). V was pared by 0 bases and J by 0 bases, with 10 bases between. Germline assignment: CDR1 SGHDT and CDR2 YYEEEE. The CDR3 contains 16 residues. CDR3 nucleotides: TGTGCCAGCAGCTTGGGGACAGCGACTAGCAATCAGCCCCAGCATTTT. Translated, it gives CASSLGTATSNQPQHF.

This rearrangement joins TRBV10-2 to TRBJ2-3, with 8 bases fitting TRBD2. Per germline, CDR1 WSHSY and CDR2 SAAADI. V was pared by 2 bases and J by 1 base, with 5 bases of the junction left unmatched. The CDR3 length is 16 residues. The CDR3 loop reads CASSEGKAGGTDTQYF. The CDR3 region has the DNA TGCGCCAGCAGTGAGGGCAAAGCGGGGGGCACAGATACGCAGTATTTT.

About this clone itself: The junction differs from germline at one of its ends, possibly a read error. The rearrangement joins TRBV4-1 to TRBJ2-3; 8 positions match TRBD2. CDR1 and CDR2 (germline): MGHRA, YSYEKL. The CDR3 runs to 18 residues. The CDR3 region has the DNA TGCGCCAGCAGCCGAGTATCCGGGAGGGGAGCTAGCACAGATATGCAGTATTTT. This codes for CASSRVSGRGASTDMQYF.

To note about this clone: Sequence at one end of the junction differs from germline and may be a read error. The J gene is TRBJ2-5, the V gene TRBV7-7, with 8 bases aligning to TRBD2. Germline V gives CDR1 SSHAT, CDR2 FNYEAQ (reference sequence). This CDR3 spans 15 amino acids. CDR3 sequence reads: CASSPQYSGRETQYF. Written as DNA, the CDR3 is TGTGCTAGCAGCCCCCAATACAGCGGGAGAGAGACCCAGTACTTC.

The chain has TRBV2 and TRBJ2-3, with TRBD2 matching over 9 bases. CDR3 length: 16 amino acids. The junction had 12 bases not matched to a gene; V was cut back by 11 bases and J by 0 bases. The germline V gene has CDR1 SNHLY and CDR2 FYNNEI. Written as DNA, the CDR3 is TGTGCCGTCGGTAGCGGGAGCCACGTAAGCACAGATACGCAGTATTTT. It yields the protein CAVGSGSHVSTDTQYF.

The CDR3 sequence is CASSLAGNSNEKLFF. CDR3 nucleotide sequence: TGTGCCAGCAGTCTAGCCGGGAACTCTAATGAAAAACTGTTTTTT. V and J are TRBV6-6 and TRBJ1-4; D uncertain. Germline-derived CDR1 and CDR2 are MNHNY and SVGAGI (reference sequence). This CDR3 has 15 amino acids. Trimming shortened V by 5 bases and J by 3 bases, and 13 bases separated the two germline ends.

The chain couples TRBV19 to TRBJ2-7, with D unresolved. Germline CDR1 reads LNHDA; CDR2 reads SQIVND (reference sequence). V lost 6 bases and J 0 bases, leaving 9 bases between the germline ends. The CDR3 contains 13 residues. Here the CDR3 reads CASSGLTSYEQYF. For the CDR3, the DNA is TGTGCCAGTAGCGGGCTAACCTCCTACGAGCAGTACTTC. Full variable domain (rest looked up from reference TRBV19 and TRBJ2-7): DGGITQSPKYLFRKEGQNVTLSCEQNLNHDAMYWYRQDPGQGLRLIYYSQIVNDFQKGDIAEGYSVSREKKESFPLTVTSAQKNPTAFYLCASSGLTSYEQYFGPGTRLTVT.